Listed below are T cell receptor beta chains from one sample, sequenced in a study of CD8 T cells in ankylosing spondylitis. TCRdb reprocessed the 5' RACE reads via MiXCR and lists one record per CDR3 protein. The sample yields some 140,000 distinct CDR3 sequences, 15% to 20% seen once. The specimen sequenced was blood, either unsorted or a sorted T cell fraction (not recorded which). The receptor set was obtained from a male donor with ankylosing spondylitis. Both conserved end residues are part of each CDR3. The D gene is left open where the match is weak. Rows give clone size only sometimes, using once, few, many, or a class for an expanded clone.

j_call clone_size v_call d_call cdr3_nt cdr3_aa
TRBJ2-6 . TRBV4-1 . TGCGCCAGCACCCCTTTGCAGGGAACCTTTAGGACTGGGGCCAACGTCCTGACTTTC CASTPLQGTFRTGANVLTF
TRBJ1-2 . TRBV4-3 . TGCGCCAGCAGCCAAGAGGTTAAGGGGGGTCACTATGGCTACACCTTC CASSQEVKGGHYGYTF
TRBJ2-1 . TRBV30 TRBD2 TGTGCCTGGAGCCCTAGCGGTTACAATGAGCAGTTCTTC CAWSPSGYNEQFF
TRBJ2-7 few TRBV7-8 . TGTGCCAGCAGCTTAGGGGTGGCGGGCCACGAGCAGTACTTC CASSLGVAGHEQYF
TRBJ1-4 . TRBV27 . TGTGCCAGCAGTTTATTTGGGTTAAATGAAAAACTGTTTTTT CASSLFGLNEKLFF
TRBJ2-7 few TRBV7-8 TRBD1 TGTGCCAGCAGCCGGGACAGGGTCGGGTCCTACGAGCAGTACTTC CASSRDRVGSYEQYF
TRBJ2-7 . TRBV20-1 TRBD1 TGCAGTGCCGACTACCCGGACAGGACCCCCGCCAGCGAGCAGTACTTC CSADYPDRTPASEQYF
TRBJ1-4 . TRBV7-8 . TGTGCCAGCAGCTTACTCACAACTAATGAAAAACTGTTTTTT CASSLLTTNEKLFF
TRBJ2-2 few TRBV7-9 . TGTGCCACCGCTGAGGGGGGGTGGAGCGGGGAGCTGTTTTTT CATAEGGWSGELFF
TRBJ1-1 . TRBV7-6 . TGTGCCAGCAGCTTAGTAGGGACACACCGCCAGATCACTGAAGCTTTCTTT CASSLVGTHRQITEAFF
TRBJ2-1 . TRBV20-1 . TGCAGTGCTAGACCTGGGGGGGCTAGCGGGACAGGCGATGAGCAGTTCTTC CSARPGGASGTGDEQFF
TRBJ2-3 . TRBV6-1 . TGTGCCGTCTCATCCCGGGGGATCAGCACAGATACGCAGTATTTT CAVSSRGISTDTQYF
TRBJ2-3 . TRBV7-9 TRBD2 TGTGCCAGCAGCTTAGAGGCGGGAGGGCCGGGAGATACGCAGTATTTT CASSLEAGGPGDTQYF
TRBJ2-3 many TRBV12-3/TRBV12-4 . TGTGCCAGCAGCCCGGGATCCAGCACAGATACGCAGTATTTT CASSPGSSTDTQYF
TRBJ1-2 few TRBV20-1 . TGCAGTGCTAGAGATCACGGGGGTGGCTACACCTTC CSARDHGGGYTF
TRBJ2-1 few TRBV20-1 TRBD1 TGCAGTGCTAGACCCGACAGGGAGCCCTACAATGAGCAGTTCTTC CSARPDREPYNEQFF
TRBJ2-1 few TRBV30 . TGTGCCTGGAGTGTACAAGACAATGAGCAGTTCTTC CAWSVQDNEQFF
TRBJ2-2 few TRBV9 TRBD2 TGTGCCAGCAGCTCACGACTAGCGGGAAACACCGGGGAGCTGTTTTTT CASSSRLAGNTGELFF
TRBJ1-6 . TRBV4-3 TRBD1 TGCGCCAGCAGCCAGGGACAGGGGGTATCACCCCTCCACTTT CASSQGQGVSPLHF
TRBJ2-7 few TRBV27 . TGTGCCAGCAGTCCCCACCAAGGGTACGAGCAGTACTTC CASSPHQGYEQYF
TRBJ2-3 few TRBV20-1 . TGCAGTGCTAGAGACCCGGGAGATCTTAGCACAGATACGCAGTATTTT CSARDPGDLSTDTQYF
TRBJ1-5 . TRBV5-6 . TGTGCCAGCAGCTTGGCCGGGGCTTTCTCTCAGCCCCAGCATTTT CASSLAGAFSQPQHF
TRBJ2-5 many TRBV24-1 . TGTGCCACCAGTGGGACCGATACACAAGAGACCCAGTACTTC CATSGTDTQETQYF
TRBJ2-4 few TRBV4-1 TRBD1 TGCGCCAGCAGCCCCAACAGGGGGCTGGCCAAAAACATTCAGTACTTC CASSPNRGLAKNIQYF
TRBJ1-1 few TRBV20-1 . TGCAGTGCTAGTGCCCTCCTCCGCACTGAAGCTTTCTTT CSASALLRTEAFF
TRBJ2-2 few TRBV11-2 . TGTGCCAGCAGCTTGCCTGACAACACCGGGGAGCTGTTTTTT CASSLPDNTGELFF
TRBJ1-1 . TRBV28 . TGTGCCAGCAAATTGGGATCTGGCACTGAAGCTTTCTTT CASKLGSGTEAFF
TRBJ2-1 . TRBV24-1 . TGTGCCACCAGTGATTTTGGCCTGCAGGAGCGGTTCTTC CATSDFGLQERFF
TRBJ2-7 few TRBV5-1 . TGCGCCAGCAGCTTGGATGGTGGCAACTCCTACGAGCAGTACTTC CASSLDGGNSYEQYF
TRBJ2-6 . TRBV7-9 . TGTGCCAGCAGCTTAGCGAGGGTAGGGTCAGGGGCCAACGTCCTGACTTTC CASSLARVGSGANVLTF
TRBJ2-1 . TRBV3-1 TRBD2 TGTGCCAGCAGCCCAGGACTAGCGGTCTACAATGAGCAGTTCTTC CASSPGLAVYNEQFF
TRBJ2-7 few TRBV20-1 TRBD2 TGCAGTGCTAGAGACTTTCGGACTAGCGGGTACTACGAGCAGTACTTC CSARDFRTSGYYEQYF
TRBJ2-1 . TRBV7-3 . TGTGCCAGCAGCTTAATCGGGAACACCTACAATGAGCAGTTCTTC CASSLIGNTYNEQFF
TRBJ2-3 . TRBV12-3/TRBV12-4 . TGTGCCAGCAGTTTAATCCCCCCTTGGGCTAGGGGCTCACACACAGATACGCAGTATTTT CASSLIPPWARGSHTDTQYF
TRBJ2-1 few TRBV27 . TGTGCCAGCAGTAGCGAGTACAATGAGCAGTTCTTC CASSSEYNEQFF
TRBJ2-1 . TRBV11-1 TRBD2 TGTGCCAGCGTTTGGGGCGCGGGACTAGCGGGAGGGCGCCCCTACAATGAGCAGTTCTTC CASVWGAGLAGGRPYNEQFF
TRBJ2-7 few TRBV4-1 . TGCGCCAGCAGCCAAGGGATAGGACCGGCCGGCTACGAGCAGTACTTC CASSQGIGPAGYEQYF
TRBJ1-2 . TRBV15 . TGTGCCACCAGCAGACAGGGTAACTATGGCTACACCTTC CATSRQGNYGYTF
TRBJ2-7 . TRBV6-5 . TGTGCCAGCAGTTATTCCAGGGGTAACGAGCAGTACTTC CASSYSRGNEQYF
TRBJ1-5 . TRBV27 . TGTGCCAGCAGTCCAATAGATCAGCCCCAGCATTTT CASSPIDQPQHF
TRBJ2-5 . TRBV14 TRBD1 TGTGCCAGCAGCCCTGGGACAGGGGGCGATACGGAGACCCAGTACTTC CASSPGTGGDTETQYF
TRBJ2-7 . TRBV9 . TGTGCCAGCAGCGTAGTGGCGTCTATGGACGAGCAGTACTTC CASSVVASMDEQYF
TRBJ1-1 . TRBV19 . TGTGCCAGTAACGGAAGGGAAACTGAAGCTTTCTTT CASNGRETEAFF
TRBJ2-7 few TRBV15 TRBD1 TGTGCCACCAGCAGGGACAGGGATGACGAGCAGTACTTC CATSRDRDDEQYF
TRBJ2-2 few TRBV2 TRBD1 TGTGCCAGCAGAACGACAGGGTCCGGGGAGCTGTTTTTT CASRTTGSGELFF
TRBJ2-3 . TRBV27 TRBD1 TGTGCCAGCAGTTTTAAAGGGGGCATGAATACGCAGTATTTT CASSFKGGMNTQYF
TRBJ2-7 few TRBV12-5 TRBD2 TGTGCTAGTGGTCCGGGACTAGCGGGAAACTCCTACGAGCAGTACTTC CASGPGLAGNSYEQYF
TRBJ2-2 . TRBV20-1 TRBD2 TGCAGTGCTCCGACTAGCGGGAACTTTCCCGGGGAGCTGTTTTTT CSAPTSGNFPGELFF
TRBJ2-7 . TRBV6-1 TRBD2 TGTGCCAGCAGGAGGGAGGGCTCCTTCGAGCAGTACTTC CASRREGSFEQYF
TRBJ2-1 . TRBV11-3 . TGTGCCAGCAGCTTTGGGTCTCGGGGCTCCTACAATGAGCAGTTCTTC CASSFGSRGSYNEQFF
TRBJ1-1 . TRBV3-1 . TGTGCCAGCAGCTCTAGGACCACAGGGAGGCATCGGTTTGAAGCTTTCTTT CASSSRTTGRHRFEAFF
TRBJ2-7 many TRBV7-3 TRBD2 TGTGCCAGCAGCTTGGCGGGAGGGCCTTCCGAGCAGTACTTC CASSLAGGPSEQYF
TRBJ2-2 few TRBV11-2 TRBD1 TGTGCCAGCAGCTCCCGGGACAGCTACACCGGGGAGCTGTTTTTT CASSSRDSYTGELFF